The 3 T cell receptor beta chains given below trace back to one sample, sequenced in a study of cytomegalovirus exposure and HLA in healthy donors. Use of 60 Vbeta and 13 Jbeta primers characterized the PCR. Sequencing was performed with immunoSEQ multiplex PCR; in TCRdb, only in-frame clones are kept and a portion is missing. The sample has 100,000 to 130,000 clones, approximately 74% seen once; the top ten hold 13% to 15%. Sequenced: PBMCs. The receptors shown here come from a woman aged 40 to 50 in good health and CMV-seropositive.

The rearrangement joins TRBV7-2 to TRBJ2-1; no reliable D call. Between the trimmed V and J ends, which lost 5 bases and 0 bases, there was a span of 11 bases. The CDR3 is made up of 15 amino acids. Looked up from germline, CDR1 is SGHTA and CDR2 is FQGNSA. CDR3 DNA sequence: TGTGCCAGCAGCCTGGGCCCGAGCTCCTACAATGAGCAGTTCTTC. It encodes CASSLGPSSYNEQFF.

J is TRBJ2-5 and V is TRBV4-1, with D unclear. Germline V lookup: CDR1 MGHRA, CDR2 YSYEKL. CDR3 length: 15 amino acids. V was pared by 4 bases and J by 1 base, with 13 bases between. CDR3 in amino acids: CASSPSRPSQETQYF. CDR3 nucleotides: TGCGCCAGCAGCCCCTCCAGGCCAAGCCAAGAGACCCAGTACTTC.

The chain has TRBV14 and TRBJ1-1, with D possibly matching TRBD1 (5 bases). V was shortened by 1 base and J by 7 bases, with 13 bases between the two germline ends. The germline gives CDR1 SGHDN, CDR2 FVKESK. This CDR3 has 14 amino acids. CDR3 nucleotides: TGTGCCAGCAGCCAAGCCCGGGGGAGGGTTGAAGCTTTCTTT. Protein: CASSQARGRVEAFF.